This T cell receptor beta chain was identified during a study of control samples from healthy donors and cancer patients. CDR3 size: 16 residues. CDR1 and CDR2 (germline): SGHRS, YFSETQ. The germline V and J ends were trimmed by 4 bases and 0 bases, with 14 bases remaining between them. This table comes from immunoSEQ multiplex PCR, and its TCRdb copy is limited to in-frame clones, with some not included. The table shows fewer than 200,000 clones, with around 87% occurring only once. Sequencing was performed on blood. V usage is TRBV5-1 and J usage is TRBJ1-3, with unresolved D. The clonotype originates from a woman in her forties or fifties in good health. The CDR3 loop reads CASSPKDFHSGNTIYF. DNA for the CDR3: TGCGCCAGCAGCCCGAAGGACTTCCACTCTGGAAACACCATATATTTT.